This T cell receptor beta chain derives from a study of blood T cells in healthy people across ages. Study-level findings and limits: Across the age range, TCR beta diversity per million T cells fell in a roughly linear way.

It was with a sample-barcoded 5' primer and a J-beta primer mix that a second PCR of about 7 to 12 cycles was run. Every single cDNA molecule received a tag from a template-switch adaptor with 12 random nucleotides. Each CDR3 protein is one row after TCRdb ran MiXCR on the 5' RACE reads. The data hold around 1,700,000 distinct CDR3 sequences, with roughly 27% observed a single time. Every donor gave ten milliliters of peripheral blood. They isolated at least 7 million PBMCs from each sample. This clonotype showed up many times. Its antigen is as yet unknown. Germline-derived CDR1 and CDR2 are ENHRY and SYGVKD. V was pared by 11 bases and J by 4 bases, with 7 bases of the junction left unmatched. The CDR3 spans 12 residues.

Sequencing input: blood. This chain uses TRBV10-3 with TRBJ1-1; 7 bases agree with TRBD1. This receptor was identified in a woman in her 30s in good health. The CDR3 sequence is CASRGASTEAFF. For the CDR3, the DNA is TGTGCCTCCAGGGGGGCAAGCACTGAAGCTTTCTTT.